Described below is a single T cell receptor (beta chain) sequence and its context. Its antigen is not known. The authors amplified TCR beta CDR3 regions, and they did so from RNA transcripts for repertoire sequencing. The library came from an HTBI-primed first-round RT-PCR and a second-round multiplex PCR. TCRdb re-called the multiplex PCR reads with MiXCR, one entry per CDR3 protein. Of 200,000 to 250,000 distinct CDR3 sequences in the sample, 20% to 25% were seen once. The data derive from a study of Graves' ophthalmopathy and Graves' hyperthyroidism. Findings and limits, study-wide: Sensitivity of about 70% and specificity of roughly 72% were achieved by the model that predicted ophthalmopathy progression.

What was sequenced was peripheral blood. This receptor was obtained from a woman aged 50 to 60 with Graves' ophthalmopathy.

The CDR3 bases are TGTGCCAGCAGTTTACGCGCGAGAAGCTACACCTTC. This gives the protein CASSLRARSYTF. This chain connects TRBV28 to TRBJ1-2; D ambiguous. The CDR3 runs 12 residues. The germline gives CDR1 MDHEN, CDR2 SYDVKM. With 2 bases removed from V and 9 bases from J, the gap between germline ends came to 10 bases.